This T cell receptor beta chain is from a study of human T cells and chemical hapten exposure. Study outcomes and limitations: Relative to control repertoires, expanded TCRs gave rise to significantly more large CDR3 similarity clusters.

TCRdb processed the RACE reads anew with MiXCR; each CDR3 protein has one entry. This table holds some 250,000 distinct CDR3 sequences, over 7.5% found once. The CDR3 runs 16 residues. Trimming stripped 2 bases from V and 0 bases from J, with 11 bases between. Concerning this clonotype: Antigen unknown.

The time point is: pre-sensitization, week 0. Indicated treatment: therapeutic diphenylcyclopropenone sensitization with weekly scalp DPC. The sequences come from whole blood, collected in connection with sensitization to the hapten diphenylcyclopropenone (DPC). This chain connects TRBV12-3 or TRBV12-4 to TRBJ1-5, with D possibly matching TRBD1 (6 bases). This sequence was found in a man younger than 35 with alopecia areata. Some clones in this sample may be carry-over from other donors' samples. As DNA, the CDR3 is TGTGCCAGCAGTTTAAAACAGGGCAATAGCAATCAGCCCCAGCATTTT. It specifies CASSLKQGNSNQPQHF.